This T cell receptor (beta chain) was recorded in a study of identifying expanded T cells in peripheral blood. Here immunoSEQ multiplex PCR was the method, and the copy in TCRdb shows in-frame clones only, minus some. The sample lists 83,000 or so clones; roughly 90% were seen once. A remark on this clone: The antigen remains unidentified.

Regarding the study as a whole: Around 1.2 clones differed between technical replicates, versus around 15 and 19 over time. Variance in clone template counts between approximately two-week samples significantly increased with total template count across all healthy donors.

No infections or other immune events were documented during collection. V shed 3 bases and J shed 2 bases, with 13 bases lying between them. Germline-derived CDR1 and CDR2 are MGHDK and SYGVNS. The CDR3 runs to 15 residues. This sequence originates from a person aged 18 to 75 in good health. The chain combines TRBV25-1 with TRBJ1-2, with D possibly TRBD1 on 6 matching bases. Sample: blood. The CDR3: CASSDPRGLNYGYTF. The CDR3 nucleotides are TGTGCCAGCAGTGATCCACGGGGGCTAAACTATGGCTACACCTTC.